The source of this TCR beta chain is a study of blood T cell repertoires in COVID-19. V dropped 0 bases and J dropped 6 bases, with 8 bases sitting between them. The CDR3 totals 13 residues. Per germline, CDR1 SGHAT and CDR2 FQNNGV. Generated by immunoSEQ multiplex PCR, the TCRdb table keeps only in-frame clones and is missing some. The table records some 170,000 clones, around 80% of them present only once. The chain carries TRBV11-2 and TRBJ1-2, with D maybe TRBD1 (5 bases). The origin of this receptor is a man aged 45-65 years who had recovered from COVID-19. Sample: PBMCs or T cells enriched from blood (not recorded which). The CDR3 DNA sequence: TGTGCCAGCAGCTTAGAAGCGGGACATGGCTACACCTTC. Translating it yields CASSLEAGHGYTF.